This TCR beta chain was identified during a study of STAT5B mutations in CD4+ large granular lymphocyte leukemia. At the level of the study: Anti-CD4 microbead selection came after CD8+ cell depletion in cryopreserved samples. The study's findings and limits: 8/27 top patient clones versus 2/35 control clones were TRBV06-family.

Either unselected PBMC or bead-purified CD4+, CD4+CD8+, CD57+ or CD56+ cells were sequenced. Germline loops: CDR1 SGHDT, CDR2 YYEEEE. V was cut by 2 bases and J by 0 bases, with 9 bases left in between. This CDR3 is built from 15 residues. Study processing details: A clonotype over 5% of the repertoire counted as a possible leukemic clone, 59 overall. Generated by immunoSEQ multiplex PCR, the TCRdb table keeps only in-frame clones and is missing some. V and J calls and clone size are copied from that table; D and trimming were computed from the DNA. This sample yields fewer than 6,000 clones, of which roughly 80% are seen a single time; approximately 60% belongs to the top ten. This clone was observed once. The antigen is unknown.

Specimen: PBMCs. The clonotype comes from a man older than 75 with CD4+ T-cell large granular lymphocyte leukemia. This sequence joins TRBV5-6 and TRBJ2-1; no reliable D call. CDR3 region: CASSFGGYSYNEQFF. As DNA, the CDR3 is TGTGCCAGCAGCTTTGGCGGATACTCCTACAATGAGCAGTTCTTC.